This T cell receptor beta chain was captured by sequencing in a study of cytotoxic CD8 clonotypes in ibrutinib-treated CLL. Study background: With a range of 6 to 36, the median treatment time before response samples were taken was approximately 11 months.

Depth targeted 1 in 200,000 to 1 in 1 million T cells, averaging approximately 9.9x coverage per clonotype. Repertoires were generated with immunoSEQ multiplex PCR, while TCRdb's copy carries only in-frame clones and drops some. Altogether 110,000 to 150,000 clones are present, 76% being singletons, with the ten largest covering around 4.9%. Study findings and constraints: Baseline clonality was higher than in age-matched healthy donors and moved in step with circulating CD8+ T-cell counts.

This clone has a single count. Its specificity is not known. The sequencing here drew on PBMCs, taken after 24 months of ibrutinib treatment. The TCR originated in a human donor with chronic lymphocytic leukemia.

The CDR3: CASSGSQDQPQHF. In DNA form, the CDR3 reads TGTGCCAGCAGTGGCTCGCAGGATCAGCCCCAGCATTTT. The rearrangement uses TRBV6-1 and TRBJ1-5, with D unresolved. The V end was cut by 4 bases, the J end by 5 bases, with 9 bases between. The CDR3 sequence is 13 residues long. Germline V gives CDR1 MNHNS, CDR2 SASEGT.